The entry below describes one TCR beta chain. TCRdb's copy holds only in-frame clones and misses some; the assay was immunoSEQ multiplex PCR. The repertoire holds about 660,000 clones, with roughly 70% as singletons. This specimen belongs to a study of shared clonotypes between healthy human individuals. CDR3 length: 13 amino acids. The V gene end was trimmed by 2 bases and the J gene end by 4 bases; junction bases not matched to a gene: 1. From germline, CDR1 is MNHEY and CDR2 SMNVEV (reference sequence). In the CD4+ fraction, cells were divided into CD45RA+ naive and CD45RA-negative memory subsets. The V gene is TRBV27, the J gene TRBJ1-1, with 7 bases fitting TRBD1. Sequencing used memory CD4+ T cells sorted from blood. Subset indicated: CD45RA-negative fraction. The TCR was taken from a woman aged 25 to 39 in good health. In DNA, the CDR3 is TGTGCCAGCAGTTTACCAGGGGGCACTGAAGCTTTCTTT. It is translated as CASSLPGGTEAFF.